This T cell receptor (beta chain) originates from a study of sequential checkpoint blockade in melanoma. For the study at large: Patients were randomized 1:1 to nivolumab-then-ipilimumab or ipilimumab-then-nivolumab first-line. Around 21 patients had tumor biopsies before treatment and at week 13.

This clone is classed as medium-sized (0.01 to 0.1%). Treatment meaning: randomized to nivolumab then ipilimumab (arm A) or the reverse (arm B). None of the patients previously received DNA-damaging chemotherapy. Assay used: immunoSEQ multiplex PCR; TCRdb lists only in-frame clones, some missing. Here the sample spans roughly 4,200 clones, roughly a quarter being singletons. Germline CDR1 is LNHNV and CDR2 is YYDKDF (reference sequence). J was trimmed by 3 bases and V by 0 bases; bases with no gene match: 9. The length of the CDR3 is 17 residues. Source: tumor tissue (inferred from file names), taken from a patient given nivolumab and ipilimumab in sequence. This chain links TRBV15 with TRBJ2-3; 7 bases map to TRBD2. The receptor comes from a human donor with melanoma. Here the CDR3 reads CATSREIRLAGTDTQYF. CDR3 bases: TGTGCCACCAGCAGAGAGATCCGACTAGCAGGTACAGATACGCAGTATTTT.